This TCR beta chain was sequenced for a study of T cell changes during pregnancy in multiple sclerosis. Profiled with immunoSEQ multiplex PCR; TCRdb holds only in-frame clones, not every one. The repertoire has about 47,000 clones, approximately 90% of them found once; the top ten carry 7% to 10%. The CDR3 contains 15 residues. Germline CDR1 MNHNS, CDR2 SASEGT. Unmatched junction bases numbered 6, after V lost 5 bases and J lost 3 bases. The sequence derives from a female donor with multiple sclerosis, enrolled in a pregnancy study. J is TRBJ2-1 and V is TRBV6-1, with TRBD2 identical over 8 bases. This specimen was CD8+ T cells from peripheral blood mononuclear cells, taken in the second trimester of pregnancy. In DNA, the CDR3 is TGTGCCAGCAGTTCCCGGGGGGGCGTCTACAATGAGCAGTTCTTC. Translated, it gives CASSSRGGVYNEQFF.